This is a list of T cell receptor beta chains from one sample in a study of beta chain features in type 1 diabetes. Clones were sequenced by immunoSEQ multiplex PCR, and TCRdb holds only the in-frame ones, with some missing. Of over 150,000 clones listed, approximately 7.9% are singletons. Input material: central memory CD4+ T cells from blood. The origin of the receptors is a man younger than 35 with type 1 diabetes. Both conserved end residues are trimmed from each CDR3. Rows give clone size only sometimes, using once, few, many, or a class for an expanded clone.

j_gene | v_gene | abundance | CDR3aa
TRBJ2-7 | TRBV5-1 | few | ASSPSAGYEQY
TRBJ1-1 | TRBV18 | few | ASSPNRLKGNTEAF
TRBJ2-1 | TRBV11-1 | . | ASTSLSRSSYNEQF
TRBJ1-1 | TRBV11-2 | . | ASSLSAGRGSTEAF
TRBJ2-7 | TRBV6-6 | . | ASSYTGGDSYEQY
TRBJ2-1 | TRBV5-1 | few | ASSPWTGEHEQF
TRBJ2-5 | TRBV6-5 | . | ASRESAGTQY
TRBJ2-5 | TRBV7-6 | . | ASSLRSREETQY
TRBJ2-2 | TRBV7-2 | few | ASSSVGGELF
TRBJ2-1 | TRBV9 | few | ASSARQGAGNEQF
TRBJ1-6 | TRBV11-2 | . | ASSRTGPNSPLH
TRBJ1-1 | TRBV5-6 | few | ASSTLKAGTEAF
TRBJ2-5 | TRBV7-9 | few | ASSWDNGSGTQY
TRBJ2-7 | TRBV27 | few | ATRRQASSYEQY
TRBJ2-7 | TRBV2 | few | ASSVSRAEQY
TRBJ2-7 | TRBV28 | few | ASIPSYPGQSYEQY
TRBJ2-1 | TRBV2 | few | ASRASSGSYNEQF
TRBJ2-4 | TRBV29-1 | . | SVEDDTGAKNIQY
TRBJ2-3 | TRBV5-1 | . | ASSLYSDTQY
TRBJ2-2 | TRBV4-2 | few | ASSRPGGETGELF
TRBJ1-1 | TRBV29-1 | many | SVGGIRGRNTEAF
TRBJ2-7 | TRBV7-2 | . | ASSPGVANNEQY
TRBJ2-5 | TRBV5-1 | few | ASSYVEQETQY
TRBJ2-3 | TRBV7-2 | . | ASSLGAGPTDTQY
TRBJ2-2 | TRBV7-8 | . | ASSQMKGELF
TRBJ2-5 | TRBV2 | few | ASGGGGAGTQTQY
TRBJ2-2 | TRBV7-2 | . | ASSLGLAGGPNGELF
TRBJ1-2 | TRBV28 | few | ASIKGGQGHGYT
TRBJ1-3 | TRBV21-1 | few | ASSKHRPNTIY
TRBJ2-1 | TRBV4-1 | . | ASMHPLAGHNEQF
TRBJ2-7 | TRBV11-2 | . | ASSLVGTGVTYEQY
TRBJ2-3 | TRBV7-2 | few | ASSEGQGRTDTQY
TRBJ1-2 | TRBV6-5 | . | ASSYGTAGGYGYT
TRBJ2-5 | TRBV11-3 | few | ASSAGDEETQY
TRBJ2-2 | TRBV9 | few | ASSVGGRGRTGELF
TRBJ2-2 | TRBV7-9 | few | ASNAGTGTNTGELF
TRBJ1-2 | TRBV5-1 | . | ASSWDTGTAYGYT
TRBJ1-2 | TRBV15 | many | ATSRGGQGYGYT
TRBJ2-7 | TRBV5-4 | few | ATNWDRAEEQY
TRBJ2-1 | TRBV7-2 | . | ASSYTRAQVEQF
TRBJ2-1 | TRBV25-1 | . | ASSLSGRGNEQF
TRBJ2-7 | TRBV7-2 | few | ASSLYTSGLGEQY
TRBJ2-5 | TRBV6-6 | few | ASSYSRQKQETQY
TRBJ1-2 | TRBV30 | . | AWSVQGEANYGYT
TRBJ2-7 | TRBV7-9 | . | ASSPTTDIYEQY
TRBJ2-7 | TRBV7-2 | . | ASSGEGGPYEQY
TRBJ2-7 | TRBV28 | few | ASSLPPRRGDEQY
TRBJ1-1 | TRBV5-1 | few | ASSYSGTGGTEAF
TRBJ2-1 | TRBV5-1 | few | ASSLGEGTVYNEQF
TRBJ2-5 | TRBV30 | many | AWSALKGVQY